This TCR beta chain was observed in a study of neoadjuvant anti-PD-1 for oral cavity cancer. Produced via immunoSEQ multiplex PCR; TCRdb's table is partial and in-frame only. The data contain under 15,000 clones, around 60% of them singletons. The CDR3 sequence is 17 residues long. Germline CDR1 is LNHDA and CDR2 is SQIVND (reference sequence). V was pared by 1 base and J by 0 bases, with 13 bases between. The clonotype originates from a person aged 35-79 years with oral cavity squamous cell carcinoma. The donor label of this sample is uncertain. This specimen consisted of tumor tissue, obtained before nivolumab (anti-PD-1) treatment. The J gene is TRBJ2-1, the V gene TRBV19; D possibly uses TRBD1 or TRBD2 (6 bases each). DNA of the CDR3: TGTGCCAGTAGTATAGCAGGAGGGGGTGGCTCCTACAATGAGCAGTTCTTC. Translation: CASSIAGGGGSYNEQFF.